The present entry profiles one T cell receptor (beta chain) with its context. The antigen is not known. The data originate from a study of cytomegalovirus exposure and HLA in healthy donors. Study outcomes and limitations: Most TCR sequences showed up rarely, but some public TCRs showed up in many donors.

Some clones are missing from TCRdb's copy, which holds only in-frame ones; the method was immunoSEQ multiplex PCR. The table lists under 150,000 clones, 84% of them singletons. CDR3 length equals 15 residues. The V end lost 1 base, the J end lost 3 bases, and 12 bases lay between the germline ends. Per germline, CDR1 SGHTA and CDR2 FQGNSA. The chain joins TRBV7-2 to TRBJ1-2; possibly TRBD1 for D (5 bases). Sequenced input: PBMCs. The clonotype was recovered from a woman aged 30 to 39 in good health and CMV-seronegative. The CDR3 nucleotides read TGTGCCAGCAGCTTAGTCTTGGGGGGGGACTATGGCTACACCTTC. Its protein is CASSLVLGGDYGYTF.